Listed below are T cell receptor beta chains from one sample, sequenced in a study of shared clonotypes between healthy human individuals. Assay used: immunoSEQ multiplex PCR; TCRdb lists only in-frame clones, some missing. The sample holds approximately 1,000,000 clones, 70% to 80% seen once. Sequenced material: memory CD4+ T cells from PBMCs. All receptors derive from a man aged 18 to 30 in good health. Some clones in this sample may be carry-over from other donors' samples. The CDR3 runs from the conserved cysteine through the conserved F or W. D genes are given only for firm matches. Rows give clone size only sometimes, using once, few, many, or a class for an expanded clone.

>14|TRBJ1-6|.|.|TRBV7-2
CASRKWGTNSPLHF
TGTGCCAGCCGCAAGTGGGGGACTAATTCACCCCTCCACTTT
>16|TRBJ2-3|.|TRBD1|TRBV5-1
CASQTGGESPTDTQYF
TGCGCCAGCCAGACAGGGGGCGAGTCCCCCACAGATACGCAGTATTTT
>14|TRBJ2-1|once|.|TRBV9
CASSVTSQNDEQFF
TGTGCCAGCAGCGTAACTTCCCAGAACGATGAGCAGTTCTTC
>15|TRBJ1-2|.|.|TRBV7-2
CASSFNGKADYGYTF
TGTGCCAGCAGCTTTAACGGGAAAGCGGACTATGGCTACACCTTC
>13|TRBJ2-7|.|TRBD1|TRBV6-1
CASRGTGTYEQYF
TGTGCCAGCAGGGGGACAGGGACCTACGAGCAGTACTTC
>16|TRBJ1-1|.|.|TRBV7-9
CASSFGGTTGETEAFF
TGTGCCAGCAGCTTTGGTGGCACAACCGGGGAAACTGAAGCTTTCTTT
>15|TRBJ1-1|.|.|TRBV6-5
CASSPEIGMNTEAFF
TGTGCCAGCAGTCCGGAAATTGGCATGAACACTGAAGCTTTCTTT
>13|TRBJ1-2|.|.|TRBV6-5
CASSRTGSYGYTF
TGTGCCAGCAGCCGGACGGGGAGCTATGGCTACACCTTC
>13|TRBJ2-3|.|TRBD1|TRBV29-1
CSVERQGPDTQYF
TGCAGCGTTGAAAGACAGGGTCCAGATACGCAGTATTTT
>13|TRBJ2-5|.|TRBD1|TRBV2
CARATGVGETQYF
TGTGCCAGGGCGACAGGGGTCGGCGAGACCCAGTACTTC
>14|TRBJ2-7|.|TRBD1|TRBV15
CATSARTGAYEQYF
TGTGCCACCAGCGCCCGGACAGGGGCCTACGAGCAGTACTTC